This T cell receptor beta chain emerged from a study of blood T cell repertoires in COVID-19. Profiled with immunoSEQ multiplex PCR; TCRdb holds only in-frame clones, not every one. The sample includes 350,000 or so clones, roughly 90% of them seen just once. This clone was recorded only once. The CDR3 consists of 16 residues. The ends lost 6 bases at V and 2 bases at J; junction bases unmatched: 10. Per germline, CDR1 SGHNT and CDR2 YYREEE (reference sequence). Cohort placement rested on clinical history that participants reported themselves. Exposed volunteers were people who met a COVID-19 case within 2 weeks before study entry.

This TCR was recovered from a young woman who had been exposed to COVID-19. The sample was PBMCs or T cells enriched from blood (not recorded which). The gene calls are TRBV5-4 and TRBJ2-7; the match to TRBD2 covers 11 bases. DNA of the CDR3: TGTGCCAGCACCCCGACTAGCGGGACGCGACCCTACGAGCAGTACTTC. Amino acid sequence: CASTPTSGTRPYEQYF. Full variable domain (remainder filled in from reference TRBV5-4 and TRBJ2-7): ETGVTQSPTHLIKTRGQQVTLRCSSQSGHNTVSWYQQALGQGPQFIFQYYREEENGRGNFPPRFSGLQFPNYSSELNVNALELDDSALYLCASTPTSGTRPYEQYFGPGTRLTVT.